The rows below give T cell receptor beta chains drawn from one sample of a study of CD8 T cells in Susac syndrome. TCRdb ran MiXCR on the immunoSEQ multiplex PCR reads and lists one entry per CDR3 protein. In the table there are 90,000 or so distinct CDR3 sequences, over 80% of which are singletons. The source material was CD8+ T cells from PBMCs. These receptors were collected from a human donor in good health. Each CDR3 is given with its conserved first and last residue. D genes are given only for firm matches.

j_call,d_call,v_call,cdr3_aa,cdr3_nt
TRBJ2-1,TRBD1,TRBV10-3,CAISEWTGANEQFF,TGTGCCATCAGTGAGTGGACAGGGGCCAATGAGCAGTTCTTC
TRBJ1-4,.,TRBV18,CASSRRDGLNEKLFF,TGTGCCAGCTCTCGCCGGGACGGACTAAATGAAAAACTGTTTTTT
TRBJ1-5,.,TRBV27,CASSLRGYGNQPQHF,TGTGCCAGCAGCCTCCGCGGTTATGGCAATCAGCCCCAGCATTTT
TRBJ2-7,.,TRBV4-1,CASSPGHVYEQYF,TGCGCCAGCAGCCCAGGACACGTTTACGAGCAGTACTTC
TRBJ1-1,TRBD1,TRBV11-2,CASEPGTGLGTEAFF,TGTGCCAGCGAGCCCGGGACAGGGTTGGGCACTGAAGCTTTCTTT
TRBJ2-1,TRBD1,TRBV7-9,CASSSTGGSSYNEQFF,TGTGCCAGCAGCTCGACAGGGGGCAGCTCCTACAATGAGCAGTTCTTC
TRBJ1-1,TRBD1,TRBV4-1,CASSPVGQGMNTEAFF,TGCGCCAGCAGCCCTGTGGGACAGGGGATGAACACTGAAGCTTTCTTT
TRBJ2-5,TRBD1,TRBV7-6,CASSRHRGFQETQYF,TGTGCCAGCAGCCGTCACAGGGGGTTCCAAGAGACCCAGTACTTC
TRBJ1-1,.,TRBV9,CASSVGGGTTEAFF,TGTGCCAGCAGCGTAGGGGGGGGCACCACTGAAGCTTTCTTT
TRBJ2-6,.,TRBV5-1,CASSLFRPRSGANVLTF,TGCGCCAGCAGCTTGTTCAGACCGCGCTCTGGGGCCAACGTCCTGACTTTC
TRBJ2-7,.,TRBV20-1,CSAPDGSSYEQYF,TGCAGTGCTCCCGACGGGAGCTCCTACGAGCAGTACTTC
TRBJ2-1,.,TRBV7-3,CASSFGNNEQFF,TGTGCCAGCAGCTTCGGCAACAATGAGCAGTTCTTC
TRBJ2-3,.,TRBV6-1,CASRPDWDIRSTDTQYF,TGTGCCAGCAGACCGGACTGGGACATCCGATCCACAGATACGCAGTATTTT
TRBJ2-1,TRBD2,TRBV4-1,CASSHTSGGVNEQFF,TGCGCCAGCAGCCACACTAGCGGGGGTGTCAATGAGCAGTTCTTC
TRBJ2-3,TRBD2,TRBV20-1,CSAQPRTGGTDTQYF,TGCAGTGCCCAACCCCGGACGGGGGGTACAGATACGCAGTATTTT
TRBJ2-2,.,TRBV5-8,CAARRSTGELFF,TGTGCCGCGCGACGGAGTACCGGGGAGCTGTTTTTT